The clone carrying this T cell receptor (beta chain) was counted between two and nine times. The entry originates in a study of blood T cell repertoires in COVID-19. Study as a whole: There were acute and convalescent COVID-19 samples, and they came from the United States, Italy and Spain. Nucleic acid was either cDNA or gDNA, and it came from T cells, B-cell-depleted T cells, or PBMCs.

Per the original data handling: For nucleated cells, counts were estimated from reference gene primer amplification. Generated by immunoSEQ multiplex PCR, the TCRdb table keeps only in-frame clones and is missing some. Clonal size and the V and J genes are those of that table, whereas D and trimming came from the DNA. Counted here are about 88,000 clones, around 90% occurring once; the ten biggest clones make up around 15%. CDR3 length: 17 amino acids. The V gene lost 1 base and the J gene lost 1 base, with 15 bases spanning the gap. Germline CDR1 and CDR2: SGHRS and YFSETQ. The clonotype originates from a male donor with acute or convalescent COVID-19. This chain joins TRBV5-1 and TRBJ1-3, with a weak D call TRBD1 (6 bases). The material sequenced was peripheral blood. The CDR3 bases are TGCGCCAGCAGCTTGACGGGACAACGAACTTCTGGAAACACCATATATTTT. This sequence encodes CASSLTGQRTSGNTIYF.